Listed below are T cell receptor beta chains from one sample, sequenced in a study of liver allograft versus peripheral blood T cells. TCRdb re-called the reads through MiXCR, storing one row per CDR3 protein. The sample includes 9,000 to 10,000 distinct CDR3 sequences, roughly 20% of them seen just once. Receptors were obtained from a human patient who had a liver transplant. These T cells may partly come from the graft donor. Both conserved end residues are part of each CDR3. The D gene is left open where the match is weak. Expanded clones are given a class, and other clones once, few, many or no size at all.

clone_size	v_call	j_call	d_call	cdr3_aa	cdr3_nt
many	TRBV5-4	TRBJ1-2	.	CASRPGGEIGYGYTF	TGTGCCAGCAGGCCCGGCGGGGAGATCGGCTATGGCTACACCTTC
medium-sized	TRBV10-3	TRBJ1-1	.	CATYQGLNTEAFF	TGTGCCACCTACCAGGGGTTAAACACTGAAGCTTTCTTT
many	TRBV7-9	TRBJ1-2	TRBD1	CASGQDRGRSNYGYTF	TGTGCCAGCGGACAGGACAGGGGAAGGTCTAACTATGGCTACACCTTC
many	TRBV10-3	TRBJ1-5	.	CATLGEGSENQPQHF	TGTGCCACCCTAGGTGAAGGCTCTGAGAATCAGCCCCAGCATTTT
many	TRBV10-3	TRBJ1-5	.	CAIRDMGDQPQHF	TGTGCCATCAGGGACATGGGCGATCAGCCCCAGCATTTT
medium-sized	TRBV6-1	TRBJ1-2	TRBD1	CASSEELEWDRGRGYTF	TGTGCCAGCAGTGAAGAGTTAGAATGGGACAGGGGGCGCGGCTACACCTTC
medium-sized	TRBV19	TRBJ2-2	TRBD1	CASSTSAGGGGELFF	TGTGCCAGTAGTACCTCTGCAGGGGGCGGCGGGGAGCTGTTTTTT
.	TRBV14	TRBJ1-1	.	CASSHYTGLTEAFF	TGTGCCAGCAGCCATTATACAGGGTTGACTGAAGCTTTCTTT
medium-sized	TRBV6-5	TRBJ1-2	.	CASSYQPLGGGDGYTF	TGTGCCAGCAGTTACCAGCCCTTGGGAGGTGGAGATGGCTACACCTTC
.	TRBV12-3/TRBV12-4	TRBJ2-6	TRBD1	CASRPDRAGANVLTF	TGTGCCAGCAGGCCTGACAGGGCCGGGGCCAACGTCCTGACTTTC
.	TRBV10-2	TRBJ1-2	.	CASSEVRGRQANYGYTF	TGCGCCAGCAGTGAGGTCAGGGGCCGGCAAGCTAACTATGGCTACACCTTC
medium-sized	TRBV7-2	TRBJ1-3	.	CASSLDATGWDTIYF	TGTGCCAGCAGCTTAGACGCAACAGGCTGGGACACCATATATTTT
few	TRBV20-1	TRBJ1-6	.	CSARNREGYSPLHF	TGCAGTGCGCGAAACAGGGAGGGATATTCACCCCTCCACTTT
medium-sized	TRBV18	TRBJ1-5	.	CASSPGGRRNQPQHF	TGTGCCAGCTCACCGGGGGGGAGGCGCAATCAGCCCCAGCATTTT
.	TRBV20-1	TRBJ2-3	.	CSARGSQGTDTQYF	TGCAGTGCTAGAGGTTCACAGGGAACAGATACGCAGTATTTT
once	TRBV15	TRBJ2-2	TRBD2	CATSRPPGAGGTGELFF	TGTGCCACCAGCAGACCGCCGGGAGCCGGGGGGACCGGGGAGCTGTTTTTT
few	TRBV5-4	TRBJ1-2	.	CASSLGAEWGYTF	TGTGCCAGCAGCTTGGGGGCAGAGTGGGGCTACACCTTC
medium-sized	TRBV6-2/TRBV6-3	TRBJ1-2	.	CASLQTPWTAVAYGYTF	TGTGCCTCACTCCAGACCCCGTGGACCGCGGTTGCCTATGGCTACACCTTC
medium-sized	TRBV6-2/TRBV6-3	TRBJ1-1	.	CASSSQRGTEAFF	TGTGCCAGCAGTAGCCAACGCGGCACTGAAGCTTTCTTT
.	TRBV6-1	TRBJ1-5	TRBD1	CANGQGSNQPQHF	TGTGCCAACGGACAGGGTAGCAATCAGCCCCAGCATTTT
.	TRBV20-1	TRBJ1-1	.	CSAGLAFF	TGCAGTGCTGGTTTAGCTTTCTTT
medium-sized	TRBV19	TRBJ1-1	.	CASSPRPAGADTEAFF	TGTGCCAGTAGTCCCCGGCCGGCAGGGGCGGACACTGAAGCTTTCTTT
.	TRBV15	TRBJ2-3	.	CATSALRGDTQYF	TGTGCCACCAGCGCCCTCCGGGGGGATACGCAGTATTTT
many	TRBV19	TRBJ2-5	.	CASSDGGSGETQYF	TGTGCCAGTAGCGACGGGGGTTCGGGAGAGACCCAGTACTTC
medium-sized	TRBV27	TRBJ2-7	.	CASSVDRFGYEQYF	TGTGCCAGCAGTGTCGACAGGTTCGGCTACGAGCAGTACTTC
many	TRBV18	TRBJ2-5	.	CASSPLRSQETQYF	TGTGCCAGCTCACCACTGAGGAGCCAAGAGACCCAGTACTTC
medium-sized	TRBV19	TRBJ1-2	TRBD1	CAARQGARAYGYTF	TGTGCCGCACGACAGGGGGCACGTGCCTATGGCTACACCTTC
.	TRBV25-1	TRBJ1-2	.	CASSDARGGYGYTF	TGTGCCAGCAGTGATGCCCGCGGCGGTTATGGCTACACCTTC
medium-sized	TRBV19	TRBJ1-2	.	CASSSPRVGNYGYTF	TGTGCCAGTAGTTCCCCTCGGGTGGGTAACTATGGCTACACCTTC
few	TRBV20-1	TRBJ2-5	.	CSASVSGSQRETQYF	TGCAGTGCTAGTGTCTCCGGGTCGCAACGAGAGACCCAGTACTTC
.	TRBV13	TRBJ2-2	.	CASSPRGGGGELFF	TGTGCCAGCAGCCCCCGGGGAGGTGGCGGGGAGCTGTTTTTT
.	TRBV6-2/TRBV6-3	TRBJ2-5	TRBD2	CASSYGGGQETQYF	TGTGCCAGCAGTTACGGGGGGGGCCAAGAGACCCAGTACTTC
.	TRBV19	TRBJ2-3	TRBD1	CASSQRGLRDTQYF	TGTGCCAGTAGCCAAAGGGGGCTAAGAGATACGCAGTATTTT
medium-sized	TRBV6-2/TRBV6-3	TRBJ2-7	TRBD1	CASRIAGQGRGEQYF	TGTGCCAGCAGGATCGCTGGACAGGGACGTGGCGAGCAGTACTTC
.	TRBV10-1	TRBJ1-1	.	CAGTGLNTEAFF	TGCGCCGGTACAGGTCTGAACACTGAAGCTTTCTTT
medium-sized	TRBV6-5	TRBJ1-2	TRBD1	CASSLMPGQGSYGYTF	TGTGCCAGCAGTCTGATGCCGGGACAGGGGTCTTATGGCTACACCTTC
few	TRBV6-5	TRBJ1-2	TRBD1	CASSYSAGGGINYGYTF	TGTGCCAGCAGTTACTCGGCAGGGGGCGGAATAAACTATGGCTACACCTTC
.	TRBV5-1	TRBJ1-3	TRBD1	CASSSKGDSYSGNTIYF	TGCGCCAGCAGCTCAAAGGGGGACAGCTACTCTGGAAACACCATATATTTT
many	TRBV6-2/TRBV6-3	TRBJ1-5	.	CASRNPSNQPQHF	TGTGCCAGCAGAAACCCTAGCAATCAGCCCCAGCATTTT
few	TRBV9	TRBJ1-1	TRBD1	CASSVDRADTEAFF	TGTGCCAGCAGCGTGGACAGGGCAGACACTGAAGCTTTCTTT
few	TRBV19	TRBJ2-7	TRBD1	CATRPGGGPGTYEQYF	TGTGCCACCCGACCAGGGGGCGGTCCCGGGACCTACGAGCAGTACTTC
.	TRBV27	TRBJ1-1	.	CASSGPGLGAFF	TGTGCCAGCAGTGGCCCAGGGCTGGGAGCTTTCTTT
few	TRBV6-5	TRBJ1-2	.	CAAAGRNYGYTF	TGTGCCGCAGCTGGCCGAAACTATGGCTACACCTTC
.	TRBV27	TRBJ1-5	.	CASRPAGINNQPQHF	TGTGCCAGCAGACCAGCGGGGATTAACAATCAGCCCCAGCATTTT
medium-sized	TRBV6-1	TRBJ1-1	.	CASSDSGTGTEAFF	TGTGCCAGCAGTGACTCCGGGACGGGCACTGAAGCTTTCTTT
.	TRBV5-6	TRBJ2-7	.	CASSLAVGTYEQYF	TGTGCCAGCAGCTTGGCGGTCGGAACCTACGAGCAGTACTTC
many	TRBV18	TRBJ2-1	.	CASSVGVEQFF	TGTGCCAGCTCAGTAGGTGTAGAGCAGTTCTTC
few	TRBV20-1	TRBJ1-3	.	CSARKGGSSSGNTIYF	TGCAGTGCCCGGAAAGGAGGCAGTAGCTCTGGAAACACCATATATTTT
medium-sized	TRBV7-2	TRBJ1-5	.	CASRPTGLGNQPQHF	TGTGCCAGCAGACCTACAGGGTTGGGCAATCAGCCCCAGCATTTT